This TCR beta chain was identified in a study of CD8+CD57+ T cells in acquired aplastic anemia. There are many counts of this clonotype. Those patients picked for sequencing had displayed CD8+CD57+ cell expansion on flow cytometry. Template material for TCR beta VDJ and CDR3 profiling consisted of genomic DNA. TCRdb reprocessed the reads with MiXCR, giving one entry per CDR3 protein. The table has 150,000 to 200,000 distinct CDR3 sequences, about 45% seen once. This CDR3 spans 15 amino acids. Trimming removed 0 bases at V and 0 bases at J, with 7 bases between. Germline V lookup: CDR1 SGHRS, CDR2 YFSETQ.

This receptor was obtained from a human donor with aplastic anemia. The chain employs TRBV5-1 and TRBJ1-3; D not certain. What was sequenced was sorted CD4+, CD8+, or CD8+CD57+ T cells (not recorded which) from PBMCs. CDR3 nucleotide sequence: TGCGCCAGCAGCTTGGGGGCGAGCTCTGGAAACACCATATATTTT. Encoded protein: CASSLGASSGNTIYF.